A selection of T cell receptor beta chains follows, all from one sample in a study of shared clonotypes between healthy human individuals. Here immunoSEQ multiplex PCR was the method, and the copy in TCRdb shows in-frame clones only, minus some. The sample shows 470,000 or so clones, 78% of them seen only once. Sequencing input: PBMCs. The receptors derive from a woman aged 40-49 years in good health. Some clones in this sample may be carry-over from other donors' samples. Both conserved end residues are part of each CDR3.

V gene | CDR3 protein
TRBV5-6 | CASSLAMDGYGYTF
TRBV1 | CTSSQPWGTDQPQHF
TRBV28 | CAAEGGQGAEQYF
TRBV7-9 | CASSLGPQTSGYEQFF
TRBV5-1 | CASSLGGHGQELYEQYF
TRBV7-9 | CASSLVGAVEQYF
TRBV7-7 | CASSPRNRDEQFF
TRBV4-2 | CASSLGRRNRYNEQFF
TRBV30 | CAWRRTGLYEQYF
TRBV4-1 | CASSQGTGGPKNIQYF
TRBV5-1 | CASSLGVSGDEQYF
TRBV30 | CAWSGVGPNYGYTF
TRBV30 | CAWSVWEPGQGSPLHF
TRBV7-2 | CASSFTPLAGGPKEQYF
TRBV9 | CASSVQGLTGELFF
TRBV6-4 | CASSDEIYSNQPQHF
TRBV10-3 | CAISAQGPSYEQYF
TRBV18 | CASSPPVGGTEAFF
TRBV7-2 | CASSLAPGGDTQYF
TRBV7-9 | CASGLEARAHGYTF
TRBV4-1 | CASSREVAGGSYNEQFF
TRBV29-1 | CSVESLAVTQYF
TRBV7-8 | CASSLGSKANYGYTF
TRBV2 | CASTEGQGSSYNEQFF
TRBV29-1 | CSVEEGLDTIYF
TRBV23-1 | CASSQFATGGAGYTF
TRBV5-1 | CASSRGPSGRETGELFF
TRBV27 | CASNSLGGTQYF
TRBV7-9 | CASSRQGAGEQFF
TRBV10-3 | CAITPGPNQPQHF
TRBV28 | CASSSHHRTSGSTYEQYF
TRBV6-1 | CASIHPGLGYEQYF
TRBV5-1 | CASSPNRVEEQYF
TRBV7-7 | CASSVVQGSSMNTEAFF